This TCR beta chain was found in a study of blood T cell repertoires in COVID-19. Study at large: Acute-phase and convalescent COVID-19 samples originated in the United States, Italy and Spain.

Germline V lookup: CDR1 LNHDA, CDR2 SQIVND (reference sequence). Trimming removed 3 bases at V and 2 bases at J, with 20 bases between. This CDR3 contains 18 residues. Clones were read by immunoSEQ multiplex PCR, and TCRdb kept only the in-frame ones, dropping some. The sample includes under 150,000 clones, roughly 90% of them seen just once. The sample comprised peripheral blood. The chain recombines TRBV19 with TRBJ1-5, with D possibly being TRBD1 (5 bases). The TCR comes from a man aged 60 to 69 with COVID-19, enrolled during active disease. The CDR3 DNA sequence: TGTGCCAGTAGTATGGTAGGGGTCTTCCTTCGGGGCAATCAGCCCCAGCATTTT. Protein product: CASSMVGVFLRGNQPQHF.